The 13 T cell receptor beta chains reported below all come from one sample, sequenced in a study of neoadjuvant anti-PD-1 for oral cavity cancer. Documented time point: after neoadjuvant nivolumab, at surgical resection. The assay was immunoSEQ multiplex PCR, and TCRdb's table has in-frame clones only and misses some. The table has about 24,000 clones, around a quarter seen once. The material sequenced was tumor tissue, taken after nivolumab (anti-PD-1) treatment. The receptors stem from a person aged 40 to 85 with oral cavity squamous cell carcinoma.

The chain couples TRBV4-1 to TRBJ2-7; D possibly matches TRBD1 or TRBD2 (5 bases each). The CDR3 consists of 16 residues. The germline gives CDR1 MGHRA, CDR2 YSYEKL. Trimming left V 0 bases short and J 7 bases short, with 19 bases between. This chain's CDR3 is CASSQDYGATPREQYF. The CDR3 DNA reads TGCGCCAGCAGCCAAGATTACGGGGCAACCCCTAGAGAGCAGTACTTC.

The gene calls are TRBV27 and TRBJ2-3; 8 bases map to TRBD1. V lost 6 bases to trimming and J lost 1 base; unmatched junction nucleotides: 9. The CDR3 loop spans 16 amino acids. The germline gives CDR1 MNHEY, CDR2 SMNVEV (reference sequence). The CDR3 loop is CASSIRLRGRTDTQYF. In DNA form, the CDR3 reads TGTGCCAGCAGCATTAGGCTCAGGGGGCGCACAGATACGCAGTATTTT.

At least ten counts were recorded for this clone. The genes are TRBV18 and TRBJ2-1; 9 bases line up with TRBD2. The CDR3 spans 14 residues. CDR1 KGHSH and CDR2 LQKENI come from the germline V gene. Unmatched junction bases numbered 2, after V lost 0 bases and J lost 8 bases. The CDR3 loop is CASSPPSGSDEQFF. In DNA form, the CDR3 reads TGTGCCAGCTCACCACCTAGCGGGAGTGATGAGCAGTTCTTC.

The table lists this clone with a few counts. The chain carries TRBV4-1 and TRBJ1-6; 7 nucleotides match TRBD1. Germline trimming cut 4 bases from V and 10 bases from J; bases unmatched to any gene: 10. Germline V lookup: CDR1 MGHRA, CDR2 YSYEKL. The CDR3 runs 15 residues. CDR3 amino acids: CASSLSLTGDSPLHF. CDR3 DNA: TGCGCCAGCAGCCTTTCACTAACAGGGGACTCACCCCTCCACTTT.

This clone is classed as medium-sized. The V and J genes are TRBV25-1 and TRBJ2-1, with no clear D. Between the trimmed V and J ends, which lost 7 bases and 7 bases, there was a span of 8 bases. Germline assignment: CDR1 MGHDK and CDR2 SYGVNS. The CDR3 is 11 amino acids. The CDR3 coding sequence is TGTGCCAGCAATGCCGGGAATGAGCAGTTCTTC. This encodes CASNAGNEQFF.

The CDR3 sequence: CAWSEGVGNTIYF. In DNA form, the CDR3 reads TGTGCCTGGAGTGAGGGTGTTGGAAACACCATATATTTT. V usage is TRBV30 and J usage is TRBJ1-3, with D unresolved. Trimming stripped 1 base from V and 3 bases from J, with 7 bases between. The CDR3 is 13 residues long. CDR1 is GTSNPN, CDR2 SVGIG, per germline (reference sequence).

This clone was found a few times. This chain links TRBV2 with TRBJ1-2, with a tentative D call TRBD1 (5 bases). The germline V gene encodes CDR1 SNHLY and CDR2 FYNNEI. V lost 7 bases, J lost 4 bases, and 25 bases lay in between. The CDR3 contains 17 residues. The CDR3 DNA is TGTGCCAGCACGGTTCCAAGCAGGGTGTATTCGAGCTATGGCTACACCTTC. Its protein product is CASTVPSRVYSSYGYTF.

In this sample, this clone turned up a few times. This chain uses TRBV7-9 with TRBJ2-3; D may be TRBD1 or TRBD2 (7 bases each). V gave up 5 bases and J gave up 2 bases, with 17 bases separating them. This CDR3 region has 16 residues. Germline V gene lookup returns CDR1 SEHNR and CDR2 FQNEAQ (reference sequence). The CDR3 nucleotides are TGTGCCAGCAGCCTAGGGGAGGGGGCCTACACAGATACGCAGTATTTT. Its protein is CASSLGEGAYTDTQYF.

This clone turned up a few times. The gene calls are TRBV28 and TRBJ1-5; the D is unclear. The CDR3 extends over 15 amino acids. Trimming left V 1 base short and J 3 bases short, with 10 bases between. Germline V lookup: CDR1 MDHEN, CDR2 SYDVKM. CDR3 in DNA: TGTGCCAGCAGTTTATTCCGGGTGGCCAATCAGCCCCAGCATTTT. Translating gives CASSLFRVANQPQHF.

This clone was counted a few times. The same CDR3 arises from other DNA sequences in this sample as well. The chain combines TRBV19 with TRBJ1-1; D uncertain. Germline V gene lookup returns CDR1 LNHDA and CDR2 SQIVND (reference sequence). V dropped 9 bases and J dropped 0 bases, with 11 bases sitting between them. The CDR3 covers 13 residues. The CDR3 nucleotides read TGTGCCAGCCAAGATAGATTGAACACTGAAGCTTTCTTT. Amino acids: CASQDRLNTEAFF.

This chain connects TRBV29-1 to TRBJ2-2, with D possibly being TRBD1 or TRBD2 (5 bases each). The germline V and J ends were trimmed by 6 bases and 6 bases, with 8 bases remaining between them. Germline V gene data show CDR1 as SQVTM and CDR2 as ANQGSEA. CDR3 size: 11 residues. CDR3 nucleotide sequence: TGCAGCGTAGGGGACGCCGGGGAGCTGTTTTTT. This encodes CSVGDAGELFF.

Many counts were recorded for this clone. The J gene is TRBJ1-2, the V gene TRBV7-9; D is uncertain. CDR1 is SEHNR, CDR2 FQNEAQ, per germline (reference sequence). V shed 4 bases and J shed 2 bases, with 8 bases lying between them. The CDR3 contains 13 residues. The CDR3 reads CASSYNSNYGYTF. CDR3 nucleotides: TGTGCCAGCAGCTATAACTCCAACTATGGCTACACCTTC.

The chain is built from TRBV14 and TRBJ1-1, with unresolved D. The CDR3 spans 16 residues. V was pared by 1 base and J by 0 bases, with 12 bases between. Germline V gives CDR1 SGHDN, CDR2 FVKESK. The DNA for the CDR3 is TGTGCCAGCAGCCAAGGGTGGGGTGCGATGAACACTGAAGCTTTCTTT. Translation: CASSQGWGAMNTEAFF. Full variable domain (outside the CDR3, taken from reference TRBV14 and TRBJ1-1): EAGVTQFPSHSVIEKGQTVTLRCDPISGHDNLYWYRRVMGKEIKFLLHFVKESKQDESGMPNNRFLAERTGGTYSTLKVQPAELEDSGVYFCASSQGWGAMNTEAFFGQGTRLTVV.